Following are 18 T cell receptor beta chains from one sample sequenced in a study of blood T cell repertoires in COVID-19. Libraries were prepared by immunoSEQ multiplex PCR; TCRdb keeps only in-frame clonotypes and omits some of them. This sample yields some 130,000 clones, of which 86% are seen a single time; roughly 11% belongs to the top ten. Source material: peripheral blood. These TCRs come from a woman between 65 and 79 years old with COVID-19, enrolled during active disease.

The chain joins TRBV18 to TRBJ1-4; D possibly corresponds to TRBD1 (6 bases). The CDR3 is 16 residues long. The ends were cut back, 8 bases at V and 0 bases at J, with 16 bases in the middle. Germline lookup yields CDR1 KGHSH and CDR2 LQKENI. CDR3 amino acids: CASRLQGSTTNEKLFF. Here the CDR3 DNA reads TGTGCCAGCCGTTTACAGGGAAGTACAACTAATGAAAAACTGTTTTTT.

The rearrangement uses TRBV15 and TRBJ2-1, with D possibly TRBD2 on 6 matching bases. The CDR3 sequence is 15 residues long. V was clipped by 4 bases and J by 4 bases, with 14 bases between them. Germline assignment: CDR1 LNHNV and CDR2 YYDKDF (reference sequence). The chain's CDR3 is CATSTSGTSYNEQFF. The DNA of the CDR3 is TGTGCCACCAGCACTTCCGGGACTTCATACAATGAGCAGTTCTTC.

This clone was counted a single time. The chain employs TRBV7-2 and TRBJ1-1; D is unresolved. Deletions cut 0 bases from V and 1 base from J, with 9 bases between. Germline CDR1 and CDR2: SGHTA and FQGNSA. The CDR3 is made up of 15 amino acids. The CDR3 coding sequence is TGTGCCAGCAGCTTAGCCGGGGTGGGGAACACTGAAGCTTTCTTT. Residues: CASSLAGVGNTEAFF.

The chain joins TRBV27 to TRBJ1-2, with 11 bases aligning to TRBD1. This CDR3 spans 10 amino acids. From germline, CDR1 is MNHEY and CDR2 SMNVEV (reference sequence). CDR3: CVGQGDGYTF. CDR3 sequence (DNA): TGTGTGGGACAGGGGGATGGCTACACCTTC.

The chain has TRBV29-1 and TRBJ1-5, with D hard to call. The CDR3 extends over 13 amino acids. V was clipped by 1 base and J by 2 bases, with 6 bases between them. Germline loops: CDR1 SQVTM, CDR2 ANQGSEA. The CDR3 DNA is TGCAGCGTTGAAGCCGGGGGCAATCAGCCCCAGCATTTT. This translates into CSVEAGGNQPQHF.

The chain uses TRBV5-1 and TRBJ1-1; no definite D call. V gave up 0 bases and J gave up 3 bases, with 15 bases separating them. The CDR3 runs to 16 residues. The germline V gene has CDR1 SGHRS and CDR2 YFSETQ. In DNA, the CDR3 is TGCGCCAGCAGCTTGGTCGGAGGTTACGGGGACACTGAAGCTTTCTTT. Protein sequence: CASSLVGGYGDTEAFF.

This rearrangement joins TRBV15 to TRBJ1-5, with D unclear. V was shortened by 6 bases and J by 1 base, with 16 bases between the two germline ends. The germline CDR1 and CDR2 sequences are LNHNV and YYDKDF (reference sequence). The CDR3 length is 16 residues. The DNA of the CDR3 is TGTGCCACCAGAAGTACCCCCAACTCAAGCAATCAGCCCCAGCATTTT. Translating it yields CATRSTPNSSNQPQHF. The full variable domain, completed using reference TRBV15 and TRBJ1-5, is DAMVIQNPRYQVTQFGKPVTLSCSQTLNHNVMYWYQQKSSQAPKLLFHYYDKDFNNEADTPDNFQSRRPNTSFCFLDIRSPGLGDTAMYLCATRSTPNSSNQPQHFGDGTRLSIL.

This clone was recorded only once. V usage is TRBV3-1 (or the pseudogene TRBV3-2) and J usage is TRBJ2-1; D is unclear. The germline gives CDR1 LGHDT, CDR2 YNNKEL (reference sequence). V was clipped by 4 bases and J by 3 bases, with 7 bases between them. The CDR3 length is 13 residues. The CDR3 DNA is TGTGCCAGCAGCCGCGGCAGCTACAATGAGCAGTTCTTC. This encodes CASSRGSYNEQFF.

The V and J genes are TRBV19 and TRBJ2-2, with TRBD1 identical over 8 bases. V lost 4 bases and J lost 7; bases outside the gene matches: 11. Germline assignment: CDR1 LNHDA and CDR2 SQIVND (reference sequence). CDR3 length: 16 residues. The CDR3 here is CASSKDRGVSFGELFF. CDR3 coding DNA: TGTGCCAGTAGTAAAGACAGGGGTGTTTCTTTCGGGGAGCTGTTTTTT.

The chain employs TRBV7-8 and TRBJ1-1; D is unresolved. This CDR3 has 12 residues. V was cut by 5 bases and J by 12 bases, with 16 bases left in between. Germline V lookup: CDR1 SGHVS, CDR2 FQNEAQ. CDR3 region: CASSPNRVISFF. CDR3 nucleotide sequence: TGTGCCAGCAGCCCAAATCGGGTGATATCTTTCTTT.

The chain recombines TRBV5-1 with TRBJ2-3, with TRBD2 identical over 12 bases. Per germline, CDR1 SGHRS and CDR2 YFSETQ. This CDR3 has 17 amino acids. V trimming: 0 bases; J trimming: 3 bases; junction bases outside the gene matches: 5. The CDR3 DNA is TGCGCCAGCAGCTTGGCCACTAGCGGGGGGAAGACAGATACGCAGTATTTT. Amino acid sequence: CASSLATSGGKTDTQYF. Full variable domain (rest looked up from reference TRBV5-1 and TRBJ2-3): KAGVTQTPRYLIKTRGQQVTLSCSPISGHRSVSWYQQTPGQGLQFLFEYFSETQRNKGNFPGRFSGRQFSNSRSEMNVSTLELGDSALYLCASSLATSGGKTDTQYFGPGTRLTVL.

The chain is built from TRBV6-5 and TRBJ2-3; 7 bases fit TRBD2. The CDR3 totals 16 residues. Losses at the gene ends were 0 bases for V and 1 base for J; bases not matched to a gene: 4. In germline, CDR1 is MNHEY, CDR2 SVGAGI. The CDR3 region is CASSYSPSGRTDTQYF. The DNA of the CDR3 is TGTGCCAGCAGTTACTCGCCTAGCGGCCGCACAGATACGCAGTATTTT.

The chain has TRBV15 and TRBJ1-5; TRBD1 matches 7 bases. The V segment lost 1 base and the J segment 0 bases; nucleotides outside the gene matches: 9. The CDR3 loop spans 18 amino acids. CDR1 is LNHNV and CDR2 is YYDKDF in the germline V gene (reference sequence). In DNA, the CDR3 is TGTGCCACCAGCAGAGTCTTGGGACAGTTCCATAGCAATCAGCCCCAGCATTTT. Residues: CATSRVLGQFHSNQPQHF.

This clone has only one observation. The V call is TRBV5-1, the J call TRBJ1-5; TRBD1 might be the D (5 bases). The CDR3 totals 14 residues. Trimming took 0 bases from V and 6 from J, leaving 10 bases between them. Germline assignment: CDR1 SGHRS and CDR2 YFSETQ. The CDR3 region has the DNA TGCGCCAGCAGCTTGGTGGGGCAGGGTCAGCCCCAGCATTTT. Amino acids: CASSLVGQGQPQHF.

The CDR3 sequence: CASSLLAGGDSEQFF. The CDR3 DNA is TGTGCCAGCAGCCTACTAGCGGGGGGGGACTCTGAGCAGTTCTTC. V and J are TRBV4-2 and TRBJ2-1, with 13 positions matching TRBD2. Unmatched junction bases numbered 6, after V lost 4 bases and J lost 9 bases. Germline V gene data show CDR1 as LGHNA and CDR2 as YNFKEQ. The CDR3 totals 15 residues.

The genes are TRBV6-5 and TRBJ1-3; tentative D call: TRBD1 (6 bases). V was shortened by 0 bases and J by 2 bases, with 11 bases between the two germline ends. The CDR3 runs 16 residues. Germline V gene data show CDR1 as MNHEY and CDR2 as SVGAGI. The DNA of the CDR3 is TGTGCCAGCAGTTACTCGAGGGGGGGTACTGGAAACACCATATATTTT. The encoded protein is CASSYSRGGTGNTIYF.

V is TRBV4-2 and J is TRBJ2-2; 7 bases fit TRBD2. The germline CDR1 and CDR2 sequences are LGHNA and YNFKEQ. This CDR3 contains 17 residues. The V segment lost 0 bases and the J segment 2 bases; nucleotides outside the gene matches: 6. CDR3 protein: CASSQETGTTNTGELFF. In nucleotides, the CDR3 is TGTGCCAGCAGCCAAGAGACCGGGACTACCAACACCGGGGAGCTGTTTTTT.

The V call is TRBV30, the J call TRBJ1-5; no clear D. Per germline, CDR1 GTSNPN and CDR2 SVGIG (reference sequence). This CDR3 has 13 residues. Trimming removed 1 base at V and 5 bases at J, with 9 bases between. This CDR3 is CAWSAGFDQPQHF. For the CDR3, the DNA is TGTGCCTGGAGTGCCGGGTTCGATCAGCCCCAGCATTTT.